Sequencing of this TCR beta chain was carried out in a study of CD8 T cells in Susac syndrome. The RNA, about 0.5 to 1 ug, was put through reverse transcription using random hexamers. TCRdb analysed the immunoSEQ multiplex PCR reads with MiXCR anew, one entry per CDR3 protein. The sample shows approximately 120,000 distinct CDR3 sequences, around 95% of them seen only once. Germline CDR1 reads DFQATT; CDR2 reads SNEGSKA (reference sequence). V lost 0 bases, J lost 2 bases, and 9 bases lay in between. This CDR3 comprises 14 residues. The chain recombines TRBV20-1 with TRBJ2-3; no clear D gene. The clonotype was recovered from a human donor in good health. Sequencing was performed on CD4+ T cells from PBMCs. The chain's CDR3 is CSARDSDLTDTQYF. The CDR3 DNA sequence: TGCAGTGCTAGAGATTCAGACCTCACAGATACGCAGTATTTT.